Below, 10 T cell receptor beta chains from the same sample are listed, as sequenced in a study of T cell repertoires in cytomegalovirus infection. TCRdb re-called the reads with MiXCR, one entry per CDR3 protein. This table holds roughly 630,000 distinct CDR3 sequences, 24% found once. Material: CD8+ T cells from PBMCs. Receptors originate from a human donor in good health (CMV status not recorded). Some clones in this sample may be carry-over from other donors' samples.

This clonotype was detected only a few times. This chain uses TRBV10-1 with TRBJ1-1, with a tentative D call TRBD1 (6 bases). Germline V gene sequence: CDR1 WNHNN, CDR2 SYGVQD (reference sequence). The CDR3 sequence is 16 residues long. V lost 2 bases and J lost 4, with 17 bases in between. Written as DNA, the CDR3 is TGCGCCAGCAGTGAGGCCTTGGACAGTCCAGGCACTGAAGCTTTCTTT. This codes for CASSEALDSPGTEAFF.

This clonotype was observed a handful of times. Here the CDR3 DNA reads TGTGCCAGCAGCACTTACAACTCCCGGAACACTGAAGCTTTCTTT. Its protein product is CASSTYNSRNTEAFF. The chain is built from TRBV7-9 and TRBJ1-1, with D unresolved. The CDR3 sequence is 15 residues long. Trimming took off 5 bases at V and 1 base at J, with 14 bases between the two ends. Germline lookup yields CDR1 SEHNR and CDR2 FQNEAQ (reference sequence). Full variable domain (missing parts from reference TRBV7-9 and TRBJ1-1): DTGVSQNPRHKITKRGQNVTFRCDPISEHNRLYWYRQTLGQGPEFLTYFQNEAQLEKSRLLSDRFSAERPKGSFSTLEIQRTEQGDSAMYLCASSTYNSRNTEAFFGQGTRLTVV.

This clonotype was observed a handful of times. This CDR3 is CASSLVLRQGDSTEAFF. CDR3 DNA sequence: TGTGCCAGCAGCTTAGTGTTGAGGCAGGGGGATTCCACTGAAGCTTTCTTT. This chain connects TRBV7-9 to TRBJ1-1; 7 positions agree with TRBD1. The CDR3 is 17 amino acids. V was pared by 1 base and J by 4 bases, with 12 bases of the junction left unmatched. Germline CDR1 is SEHNR and CDR2 is FQNEAQ (reference sequence).

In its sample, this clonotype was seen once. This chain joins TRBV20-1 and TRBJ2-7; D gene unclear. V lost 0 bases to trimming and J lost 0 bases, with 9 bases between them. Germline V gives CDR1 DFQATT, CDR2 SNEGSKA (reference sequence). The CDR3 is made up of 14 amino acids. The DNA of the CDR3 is TGCAGTGCTAGAGACTTATCCATCTCCTACGAGCAGTACGTC. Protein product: CSARDLSISYEQYV.

CDR3 in amino acids: CASSLIARDGELFF. DNA for the CDR3: TGTGCCAGCAGCTTAATTGCCCGGGACGGGGAGCTGTTTTTT. This chain joins TRBV7-3 and TRBJ2-2; D perhaps matches TRBD2 (5 bases). The CDR3 is 14 amino acids. Trimming left V 1 base short and J 7 bases short, with 10 bases between. The germline V gene has CDR1 SGHTA and CDR2 FQGTGA.

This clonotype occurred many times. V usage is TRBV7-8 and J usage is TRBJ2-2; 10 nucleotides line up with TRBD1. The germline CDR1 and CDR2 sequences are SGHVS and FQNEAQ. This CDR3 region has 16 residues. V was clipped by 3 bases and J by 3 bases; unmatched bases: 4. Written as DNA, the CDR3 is TGTGCCAGCAGCTTTGCCGGGACAGGGGACACCGGGGAGCTGTTTTTT. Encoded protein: CASSFAGTGDTGELFF.

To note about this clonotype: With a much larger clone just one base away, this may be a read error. The CDR3 spells CAIKGGVETNTGELFF. The CDR3, as DNA: TGTGCCATCAAGGGAGGAGTGGAGACGAACACCGGGGAGCTGTTTTTT. The rearrangement links TRBV10-3 to TRBJ2-2; possible D gene TRBD2, 6 bases. Between the trimmed V and J ends, which lost 7 bases and 0 bases, there was a span of 15 bases. Germline V gene data show CDR1 as ENHRY and CDR2 as SYGVKD. The CDR3 loop spans 16 amino acids.

The CDR3 nucleotides are TGTGCCAGCGGGCAGGCATACAATGAGCAGTTCTTC. This codes for CASGQAYNEQFF. V usage is TRBV5-6 and J usage is TRBJ2-1; D is unresolved. The CDR3 length is 12 residues. Germline CDR1 SGHDT, CDR2 YYEEEE. V lost 7 bases and J 4 bases, leaving 9 bases between the germline ends.

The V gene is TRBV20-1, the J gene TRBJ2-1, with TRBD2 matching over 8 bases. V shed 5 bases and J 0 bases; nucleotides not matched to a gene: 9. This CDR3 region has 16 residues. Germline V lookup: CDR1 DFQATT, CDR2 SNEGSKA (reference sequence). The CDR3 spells CSALLTSESSYNEQFF. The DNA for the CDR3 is TGCAGTGCTTTGCTGACTAGCGAGAGCTCCTACAATGAGCAGTTCTTC.

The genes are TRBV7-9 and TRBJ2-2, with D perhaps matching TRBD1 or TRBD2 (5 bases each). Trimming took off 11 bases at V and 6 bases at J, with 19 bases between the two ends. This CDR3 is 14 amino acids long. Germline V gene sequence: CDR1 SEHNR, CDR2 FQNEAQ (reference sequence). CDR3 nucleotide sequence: TGTGCCGCAAAGGGACCAGGACGGGCCGGGGAGCTGTTTTTT. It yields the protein CAAKGPGRAGELFF.